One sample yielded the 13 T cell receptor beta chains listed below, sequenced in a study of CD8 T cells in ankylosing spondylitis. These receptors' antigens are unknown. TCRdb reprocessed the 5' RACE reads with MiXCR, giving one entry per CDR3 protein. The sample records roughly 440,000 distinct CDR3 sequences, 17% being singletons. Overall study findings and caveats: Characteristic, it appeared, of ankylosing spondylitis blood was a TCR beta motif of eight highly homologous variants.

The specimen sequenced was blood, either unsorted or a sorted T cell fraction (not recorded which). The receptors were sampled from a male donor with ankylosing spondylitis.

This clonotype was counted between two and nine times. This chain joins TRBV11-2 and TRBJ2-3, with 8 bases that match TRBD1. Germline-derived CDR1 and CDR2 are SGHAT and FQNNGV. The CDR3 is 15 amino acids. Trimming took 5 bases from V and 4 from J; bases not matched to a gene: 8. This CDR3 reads CASSPDRGPADTQYF. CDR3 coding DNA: TGTGCCAGCAGCCCTGACAGGGGCCCTGCAGATACGCAGTATTTT. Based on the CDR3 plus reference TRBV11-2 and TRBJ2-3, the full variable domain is EAGVAQSPRYKIIEKRQSVAFWCNPISGHATLYWYQQILGQGPKLLIQFQNNGVVDDSQLPKDRFSAERLKGVDSTLKIQPAKLEDSAVYLCASSPDRGPADTQYFGPGTRLTVL.

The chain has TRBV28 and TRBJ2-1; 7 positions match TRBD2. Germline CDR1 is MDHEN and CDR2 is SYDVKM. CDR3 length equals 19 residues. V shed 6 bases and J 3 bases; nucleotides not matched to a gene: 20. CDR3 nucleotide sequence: TGTGCCAGCAGCAAACTCCTATTTGGGGCGGGAGAGTTCTACAATGAGCAGTTCTTC. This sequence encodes CASSKLLFGAGEFYNEQFF.

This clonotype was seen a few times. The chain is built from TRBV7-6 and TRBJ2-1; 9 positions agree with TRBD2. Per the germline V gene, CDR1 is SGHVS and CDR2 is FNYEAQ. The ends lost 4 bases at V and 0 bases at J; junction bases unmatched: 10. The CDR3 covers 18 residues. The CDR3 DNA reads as TGTGCCAGCAGCTCGAGGGGCCTAGCGGGGTCCTCCTACAATGAGCAGTTCTTC. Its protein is CASSSRGLAGSSYNEQFF. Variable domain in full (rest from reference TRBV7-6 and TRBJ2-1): GAGVSQSPRYKVTKRGQDVALRCDPISGHVSLYWYRQALGQGPEFLTYFNYEAQQDKSGLPNDRFSAERPEGSISTLTIQRTEQRDSAMYRCASSSRGLAGSSYNEQFFGPGTRLTVL.

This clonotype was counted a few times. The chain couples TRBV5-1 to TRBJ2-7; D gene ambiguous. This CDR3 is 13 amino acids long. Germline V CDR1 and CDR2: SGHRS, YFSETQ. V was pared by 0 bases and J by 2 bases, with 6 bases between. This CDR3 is CASSLGAPYEQYF. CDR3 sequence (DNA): TGCGCCAGCAGCTTGGGAGCCCCCTACGAGCAGTACTTC.

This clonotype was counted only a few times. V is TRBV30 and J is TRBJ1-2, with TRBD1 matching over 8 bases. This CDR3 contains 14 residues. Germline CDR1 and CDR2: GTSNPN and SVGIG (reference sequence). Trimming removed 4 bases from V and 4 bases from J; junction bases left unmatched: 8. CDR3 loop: CAWTSGQETYGYTF. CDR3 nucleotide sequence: TGTGCCTGGACGTCGGGACAGGAGACCTATGGCTACACCTTC.

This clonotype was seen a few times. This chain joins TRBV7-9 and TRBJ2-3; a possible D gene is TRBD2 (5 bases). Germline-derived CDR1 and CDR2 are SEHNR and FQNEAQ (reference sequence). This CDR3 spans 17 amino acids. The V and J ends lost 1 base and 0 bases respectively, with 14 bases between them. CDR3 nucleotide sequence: TGTGCCAGCAGCTTAGGCCCCGGGATTACTAGCACAGATACGCAGTATTTT. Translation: CASSLGPGITSTDTQYF.

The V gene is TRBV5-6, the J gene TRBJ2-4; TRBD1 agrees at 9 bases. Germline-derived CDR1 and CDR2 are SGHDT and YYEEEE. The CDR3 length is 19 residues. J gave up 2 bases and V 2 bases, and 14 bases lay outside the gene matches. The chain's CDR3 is CASSFVAPRDRVSKNIQYF. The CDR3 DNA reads TGTGCCAGCAGCTTCGTGGCCCCCCGGGACAGGGTATCCAAAAACATTCAGTACTTC.

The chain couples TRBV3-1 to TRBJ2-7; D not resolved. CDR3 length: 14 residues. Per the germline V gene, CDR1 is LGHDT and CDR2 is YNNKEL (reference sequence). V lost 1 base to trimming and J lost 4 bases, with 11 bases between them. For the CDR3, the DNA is TGTGCCAGCAGCCAAGGGCGCTATAGTTACGAGCAGTACTTC. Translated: CASSQGRYSYEQYF.

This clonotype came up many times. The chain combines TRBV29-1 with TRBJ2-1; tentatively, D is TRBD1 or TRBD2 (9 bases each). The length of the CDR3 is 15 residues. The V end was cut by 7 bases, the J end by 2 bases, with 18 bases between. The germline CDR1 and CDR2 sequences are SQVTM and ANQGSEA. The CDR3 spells CSAGQGTSPYNEQFF. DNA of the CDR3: TGCAGCGCCGGACAGGGGACTAGCCCCTACAATGAGCAGTTCTTC.

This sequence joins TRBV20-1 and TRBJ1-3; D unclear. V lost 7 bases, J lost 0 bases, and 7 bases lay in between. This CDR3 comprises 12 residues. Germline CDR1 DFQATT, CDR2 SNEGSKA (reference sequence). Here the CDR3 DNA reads TGCAGTGTGGGCCGCTCTGGAAACACCATATATTTT. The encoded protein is CSVGRSGNTIYF.

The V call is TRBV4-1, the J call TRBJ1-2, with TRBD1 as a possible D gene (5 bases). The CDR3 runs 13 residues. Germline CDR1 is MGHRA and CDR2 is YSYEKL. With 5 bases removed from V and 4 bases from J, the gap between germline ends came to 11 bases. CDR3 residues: CASSSRGRYGYTF. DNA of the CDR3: TGCGCCAGCAGCTCAAGGGGACGCTATGGCTACACCTTC.

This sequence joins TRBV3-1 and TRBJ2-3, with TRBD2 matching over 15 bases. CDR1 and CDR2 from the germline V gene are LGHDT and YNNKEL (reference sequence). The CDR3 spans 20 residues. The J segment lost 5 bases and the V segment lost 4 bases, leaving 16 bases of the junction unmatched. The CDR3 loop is CASSPTGTSGGTRGRDTQYF. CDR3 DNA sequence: TGTGCCAGCAGCCCTACCGGGACTAGCGGGGGGACAAGGGGAAGAGATACGCAGTATTTT.

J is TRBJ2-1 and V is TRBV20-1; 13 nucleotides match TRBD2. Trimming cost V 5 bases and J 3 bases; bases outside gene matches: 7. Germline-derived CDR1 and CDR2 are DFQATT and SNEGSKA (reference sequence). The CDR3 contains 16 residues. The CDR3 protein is CSAEGLAGRSYNEQFF. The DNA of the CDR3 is TGCAGTGCTGAGGGACTAGCGGGACGGAGCTACAATGAGCAGTTCTTC.